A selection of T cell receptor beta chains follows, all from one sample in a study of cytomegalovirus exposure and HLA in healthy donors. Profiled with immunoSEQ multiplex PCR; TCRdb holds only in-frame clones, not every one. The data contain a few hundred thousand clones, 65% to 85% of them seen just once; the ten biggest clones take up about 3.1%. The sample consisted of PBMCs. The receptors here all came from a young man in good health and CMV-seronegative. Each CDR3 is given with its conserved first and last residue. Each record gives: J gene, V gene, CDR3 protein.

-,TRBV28,CASSSPGQGTYEQYF
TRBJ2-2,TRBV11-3,CASSRQGYTGELFF
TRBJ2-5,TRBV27,CASSASAVQETQYF
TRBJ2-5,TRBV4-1,CASSHYHSPSETQYF
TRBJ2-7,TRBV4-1,CASSQRGKPGNLLREQYF
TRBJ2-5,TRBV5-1,CASTPLAGAQETQYF
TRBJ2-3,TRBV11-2,CASSLTSGGTTTDTQYF
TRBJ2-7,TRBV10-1,CASSEGTELYEQYF
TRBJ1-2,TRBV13,CASSLYGEGRYGYTF
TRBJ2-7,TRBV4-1,CASSQGLLANEQYF
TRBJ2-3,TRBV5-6,CASSPPGTSGGVRDTQYF
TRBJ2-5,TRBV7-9,CASSLTSEETQYF
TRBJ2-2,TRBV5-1,CASSADWELFF
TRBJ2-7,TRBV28,CASRKEDEQYF
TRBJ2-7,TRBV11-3,CASSRGQSYEQYF
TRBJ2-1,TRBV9,CASSVVSGAHEQFF
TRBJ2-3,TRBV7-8,CASSWGLAGTTDTQYF
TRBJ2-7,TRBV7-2,CASSLTGGYEQYF